This paragraph covers one T cell receptor (beta chain) sequence. The source of the sample is a study of blood T cells in healthy people across ages. A second PCR of about 6 to 12 cycles used a sample-barcoded 5' primer and a J-beta primer mix. One entry per CDR3 protein results from TCRdb running MiXCR on the 5' RACE reads. This sample carries 1,800,000 or so distinct CDR3 sequences, approximately 40% of them seen once, and the ten largest clones take around 23%. The TCR comes from a human donor in good health. Material for sequencing was blood.

The DNA for the CDR3 is TGTGCCAGCAGCCCAGGGGGGGCCGTTGGGGCCAACGTCCTGACTTTC. Translation gives CASSPGGAVGANVLTF. The chain has TRBV4-2 and TRBJ2-6, with D perhaps TRBD1 or TRBD2 (7 bases each). Trimming removed 4 bases at V and 3 bases at J, with 13 bases between. This CDR3 spans 16 amino acids. The germline gives CDR1 LGHNA, CDR2 YNFKEQ.